The rows below give T cell receptor beta chains drawn from one sample of a study of blood T cell repertoires in COVID-19. Here immunoSEQ multiplex PCR was the method, and the copy in TCRdb shows in-frame clones only, minus some. The sample has about 160,000 clones; 85% to 90% are singletons. Material: peripheral blood. The source is a woman aged 70-85 years with COVID-19, enrolled during active disease. Each CDR3 is given with its conserved first and last residue. A D gene is named only where the DNA matches it firmly. Part of the rows lack a size; the others show once, few, many or a class for expanded clones.

-	TRBV5-4	TRBJ1-1	-	CASSQAEGSREAFF	TGTGCCAGCAGTCAGGCTGAGGGATCAAGGGAAGCTTTCTTT
-	TRBV27	TRBJ1-2	-	CASSFQHQGGGYTF	TGTGCCAGCAGTTTCCAACATCAAGGCGGGGGCTACACCTTC
-	TRBV29-1	TRBJ1-2	-	CSDYTEEGYTF	TGCAGCGATTACACCGAAGAAGGCTACACCTTC
TRBD1	TRBV24-1	TRBJ2-2	-	CATSDPTDRMELFF	TGTGCCACCAGTGACCCAACGGACAGGATGGAGCTGTTTTTT
TRBD1	TRBV7-9	TRBJ1-6	-	CASSSRQGDSPLHF	TGTGCCAGCAGCTCCCGACAGGGGGACTCACCCCTCCACTTT
-	TRBV2	TRBJ1-5	once	CASRSGTTSNQPQHF	TGTGCCAGCCGCTCCGGGACAACTAGCAATCAGCCCCAGCATTTT
TRBD1	TRBV10-3	TRBJ2-7	-	CAISESGTGGSYEQYF	TGTGCCATCAGTGAGTCGGGGACAGGGGGTTCCTACGAGCAGTACTTC
-	TRBV30	TRBJ1-6	few	CAWRSRGGNSPLHF	TGTGCCTGGAGAAGCCGGGGAGGGAATTCACCCCTCCACTTT
-	TRBV28	TRBJ2-7	-	CASRTTGLTYEQYF	TGTGCCAGCCGGACGACAGGCCTCACCTACGAGCAGTACTTC
-	TRBV2	TRBJ1-2	-	CASLGGIGYGYTF	TGTGCCAGCTTAGGGGGTATCGGCTATGGCTACACCTTC
-	TRBV5-1	TRBJ1-1	few	CASSLGQGMVLSTEAFF	TGCGCCAGCAGCTTGGGGCAGGGAATGGTTTTAAGCACTGAAGCTTTCTTT
TRBD2	TRBV5-1	TRBJ2-7	-	CASSLEAYGTSGYEQYF	TGCGCCAGCAGCTTGGAGGCTTACGGGACTAGCGGCTACGAGCAGTACTTC
TRBD1	TRBV19	TRBJ1-1	-	CASSPADRANTEAFF	TGTGCCAGTAGTCCCGCGGACAGGGCGAACACTGAAGCTTTCTTT
TRBD1	TRBV15	TRBJ1-5	-	CATSRVTGGMKVSNQPQHF	TGTGCCACCAGCAGAGTTACAGGGGGAATGAAGGTTAGCAATCAGCCCCAGCATTTT
-	TRBV4-1	TRBJ1-4	-	CASSRVGGPANEKLFF	TGCGCCAGCAGCCGGGTCGGAGGTCCTGCTAATGAAAAACTGTTTTTT
-	TRBV5-4	TRBJ2-3	-	CASRPLLESTDTQYF	TGTGCCAGCAGGCCCTTACTAGAGAGCACAGATACGCAGTATTTT
-	TRBV5-1	TRBJ1-3	once	CASSLTSGSGNTIYF	TGCGCCAGCAGCCTCACATCAGGAAGCGGAAACACCATATATTTT
TRBD1	TRBV5-1	TRBJ2-2	-	CASSLRQGPGELFF	TGCGCCAGCAGCTTACGACAGGGGCCCGGGGAGCTGTTTTTT
-	TRBV3-1/TRBV3-2	TRBJ1-2	-	CASSRVTWTDGYTF	TGTGCCAGCAGTCGAGTTACTTGGACAGATGGCTACACCTTC
-	TRBV2	TRBJ1-3	-	CAGGGNRSGNTIYF	TGTGCTGGAGGAGGCAACCGCTCTGGAAACACCATATATTTT
TRBD2	TRBV5-1	TRBJ2-1	-	CASSLVPASSGGTYNEQFF	TGCGCCAGCAGCTTGGTCCCCGCTTCTAGCGGGGGGACTTACAATGAGCAGTTCTTC
TRBD1	TRBV19	TRBJ2-3	-	CASSRQGARTDTQYF	TGTGCCAGTAGTCGGCAGGGGGCGCGCACAGATACGCAGTATTTT
TRBD1	TRBV2	TRBJ1-2	-	CASRERQGTRGYTF	TGTGCCAGCAGGGAAAGACAGGGGACCCGGGGCTACACCTTC
TRBD2	TRBV3-1/TRBV3-2	TRBJ2-3	once	CASSPSLAGATDTQYF	TGTGCCAGCAGCCCCTCCCTAGCGGGGGCGACAGATACGCAGTATTTT
-	TRBV6-5	TRBJ2-6	few	CASSTGNSGANVLTF	TGTGCCAGCAGTACGGGGAACTCTGGGGCCAACGTCCTGACTTTC
-	TRBV5-1	TRBJ2-7	-	CASSLVASSSYEQYF	TGCGCCAGCAGCTTGGTGGCTTCAAGCTCCTACGAGCAGTACTTC
-	TRBV9	TRBJ1-6	-	CASSVALRGDSPLHF	TGTGCCAGCAGCGTAGCCCTCCGAGGAGATTCACCCCTCCACTTT
-	TRBV19	TRBJ1-2	-	CASSIERTALTGYTF	TGTGCCAGTAGTATAGAACGGACAGCCCTCACAGGCTACACCTTC
-	TRBV12-3/TRBV12-4	TRBJ1-2	-	CASSLGSGGYTF	TGTGCCAGCAGTTTGGGGAGTGGTGGCTACACCTTC
TRBD2	TRBV11-2	TRBJ2-3	-	CASSPGLAGRADTQYF	TGTGCCAGCAGCCCGGGACTAGCGGGGAGAGCAGATACGCAGTATTTT
-	TRBV5-1	TRBJ1-2	-	CASSLERGIDYGYTF	TGCGCCAGCAGCTTGGAGCGGGGGATAGACTATGGCTACACCTTC
-	TRBV19	TRBJ1-5	-	CASTPDSGYQPQHF	TGTGCCAGTACCCCGGACAGTGGGTACCAGCCCCAGCATTTT
-	TRBV30	TRBJ1-1	-	CAWSWEGTEAFF	TGTGCCTGGAGTTGGGAGGGGACTGAAGCTTTCTTT
TRBD1	TRBV7-9	TRBJ1-6	-	CASSRGQGNSPLHF	TGTGCCAGCAGCCGAGGACAGGGTAATTCACCCCTCCACTTT
-	TRBV21-1	TRBJ2-7	-	CASRVGQGTYEQYF	-
TRBD1	TRBV28	TRBJ1-2	few	CATFGTGVYFKSGYTF	TGTGCCACCTTTGGGACAGGGGTGTATTTTAAGTCGGGCTACACCTTC
TRBD1	TRBV5-1	TRBJ1-2	-	CASSWTTGGSNGYTF	TGCGCCAGCAGCTGGACGACAGGGGGGAGCAATGGCTACACCTTC
-	TRBV6-5	TRBJ1-4	-	CASAGPRGGEKLFF	TGTGCCAGCGCCGGACCTCGAGGAGGGGAAAAACTGTTTTTT
TRBD1	TRBV5-1	TRBJ2-5	-	CASSLDPPDRGSRKTQYF	TGCGCCAGCAGCTTGGACCCCCCGGACAGGGGGAGTCGCAAGACCCAGTACTTC
-	TRBV25-1	TRBJ1-1	-	CASSPQGRYTEAFF	TGTGCCAGCAGTCCACAGGGAAGGTACACTGAAGCTTTCTTT
-	TRBV19	TRBJ2-1	-	CASTSIGYPSYNEQFF	TGTGCCAGTACCTCCATCGGGTACCCCTCCTACAATGAGCAGTTCTTC
-	TRBV6-1	TRBJ1-1	-	CASSEALGALRLNTEAFF	TGTGCCAGCAGTGAAGCGCTAGGGGCCTTACGACTGAACACTGAAGCTTTCTTT
TRBD2	TRBV15	TRBJ2-5	-	CATSRELAVVLETQYF	TGTGCCACCAGCAGAGAACTAGCGGTCGTGCTTGAGACCCAGTACTTC
-	TRBV7-9	TRBJ2-7	-	CASSWGDYEQYF	TGTGCCAGCAGCTGGGGGGACTACGAGCAGTACTTC
-	TRBV5-1	TRBJ2-1	-	CASSPAGGSYNEQFF	TGCGCCAGCAGCCCCGCCGGGGGCTCCTACAATGAGCAGTTCTTC
TRBD1	TRBV7-2	TRBJ1-6	-	CASSLVFGGRGYSPLHF	TGTGCCAGCAGCTTAGTATTTGGGGGCAGGGGGTACTCACCCCTCCACTTT
TRBD1	TRBV30	TRBJ1-3	-	CALGTGGVGNTIYF	TGTGCCCTAGGCACAGGGGGCGTTGGAAACACCATATATTTT
TRBD2	TRBV7-2	TRBJ2-7	once	CASSFTGTSGGTYEQYF	TGTGCCAGCAGCTTCACCGGGACTAGCGGGGGGACCTACGAGCAGTACTTC
TRBD2	TRBV5-1	TRBJ2-1	-	CASSPQTSGGQFF	TGCGCCAGCAGCCCCCAAACTAGCGGGGGGCAGTTCTTC
TRBD1	TRBV19	TRBJ2-1	-	CASSTDRDTYNEQFF	TGTGCCAGTAGTACGGACAGGGACACCTACAATGAGCAGTTCTTC
TRBD1	TRBV10-3	TRBJ1-2	-	CAIRAGQGYYGYTF	TGTGCCATCAGGGCCGGACAGGGATACTATGGCTACACCTTC
-	TRBV29-1	TRBJ2-1	-	CSVRRTASYNEQFF	TGCAGCGTCAGGAGGACAGCCTCCTACAATGAGCAGTTCTTC
-	TRBV14	TRBJ1-1	-	CASSQVQGTLNTEAFF	TGTGCCAGCAGCCAAGTACAGGGCACCTTGAACACTGAAGCTTTCTTT